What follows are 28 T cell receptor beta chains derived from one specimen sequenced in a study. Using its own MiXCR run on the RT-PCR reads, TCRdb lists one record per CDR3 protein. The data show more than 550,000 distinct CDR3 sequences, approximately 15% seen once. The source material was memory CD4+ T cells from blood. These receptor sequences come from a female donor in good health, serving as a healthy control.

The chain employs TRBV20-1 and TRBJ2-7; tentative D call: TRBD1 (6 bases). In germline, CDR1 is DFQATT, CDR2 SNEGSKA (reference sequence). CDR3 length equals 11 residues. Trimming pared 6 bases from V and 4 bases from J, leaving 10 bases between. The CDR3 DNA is TGCAGTGCAAAAACAGGGTACGAGCAGTACTTC. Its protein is CSAKTGYEQYF.

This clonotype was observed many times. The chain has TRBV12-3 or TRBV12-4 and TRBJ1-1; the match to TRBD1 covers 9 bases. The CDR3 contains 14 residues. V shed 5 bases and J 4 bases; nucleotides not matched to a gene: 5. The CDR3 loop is CASSRTGGTTEAFF. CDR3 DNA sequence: TGTGCCAGCAGTCGAACAGGGGGCACCACTGAAGCTTTCTTT.

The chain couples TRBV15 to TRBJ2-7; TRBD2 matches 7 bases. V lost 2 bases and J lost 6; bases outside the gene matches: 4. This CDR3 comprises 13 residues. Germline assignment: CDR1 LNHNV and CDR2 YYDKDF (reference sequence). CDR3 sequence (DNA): TGTGCCACCAGCAGAACCACTAGCGCCGAGCAGTACTTC. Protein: CATSRTTSAEQYF.

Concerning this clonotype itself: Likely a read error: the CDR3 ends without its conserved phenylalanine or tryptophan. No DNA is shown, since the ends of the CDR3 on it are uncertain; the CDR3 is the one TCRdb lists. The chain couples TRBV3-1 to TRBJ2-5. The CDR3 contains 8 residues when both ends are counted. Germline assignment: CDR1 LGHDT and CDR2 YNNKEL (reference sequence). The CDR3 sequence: CATISAVP.

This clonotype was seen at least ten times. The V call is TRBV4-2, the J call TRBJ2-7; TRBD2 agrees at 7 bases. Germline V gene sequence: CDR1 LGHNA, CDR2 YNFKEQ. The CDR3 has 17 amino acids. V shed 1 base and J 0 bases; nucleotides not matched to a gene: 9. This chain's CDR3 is CASSQVNKRDSSYEQYF. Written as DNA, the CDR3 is TGTGCCAGCAGCCAAGTAAACAAGCGGGATAGCTCCTACGAGCAGTACTTC.

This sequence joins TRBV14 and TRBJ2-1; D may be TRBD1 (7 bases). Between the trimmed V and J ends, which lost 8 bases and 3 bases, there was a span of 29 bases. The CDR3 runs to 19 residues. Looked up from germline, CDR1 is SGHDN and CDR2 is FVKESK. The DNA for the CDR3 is TGTGCCAGCGCCGACGTAACAGGGGCCGCAGGGGGGCTCTACAATGAGCAGTTCTTC. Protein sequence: CASADVTGAAGGLYNEQFF.

CDR3 loop: CASSLDLGIRRNEQFF. Written as DNA, the CDR3 is TGTGCCAGCAGTTTAGATTTAGGGATCAGACGAAATGAGCAGTTCTTC. The chain couples TRBV27 to TRBJ2-1; D is uncertain. The V gene lost 2 bases and the J gene lost 7 bases, with 18 bases spanning the gap. The CDR3 runs to 16 residues. CDR1 is MNHEY, CDR2 SMNVEV, per germline (reference sequence).

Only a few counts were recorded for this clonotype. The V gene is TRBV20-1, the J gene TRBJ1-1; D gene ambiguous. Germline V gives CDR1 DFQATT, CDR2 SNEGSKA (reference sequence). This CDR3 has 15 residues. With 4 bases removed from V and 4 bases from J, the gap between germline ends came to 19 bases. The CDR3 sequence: CSAKGFVGVGTEAFF. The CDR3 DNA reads TGCAGTGCTAAGGGTTTTGTCGGGGTAGGCACTGAAGCTTTCTTT.

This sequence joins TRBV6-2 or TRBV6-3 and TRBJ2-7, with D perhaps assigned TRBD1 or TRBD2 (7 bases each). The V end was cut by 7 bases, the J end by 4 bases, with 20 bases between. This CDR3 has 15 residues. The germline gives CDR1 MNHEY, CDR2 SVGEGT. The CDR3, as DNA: TGTGCCAGCAATCCTCGACAGGGACTATTATACGAGCAGTACTTC. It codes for CASNPRQGLLYEQYF.

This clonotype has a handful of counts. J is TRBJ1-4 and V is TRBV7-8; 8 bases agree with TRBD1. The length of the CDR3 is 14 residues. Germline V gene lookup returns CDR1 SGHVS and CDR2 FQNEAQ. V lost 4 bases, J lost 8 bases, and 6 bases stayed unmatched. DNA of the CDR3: TGTGCCAGCAGCTCGGGACAGGCAGGAGAAAAACTGTTTTTT. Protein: CASSSGQAGEKLFF.

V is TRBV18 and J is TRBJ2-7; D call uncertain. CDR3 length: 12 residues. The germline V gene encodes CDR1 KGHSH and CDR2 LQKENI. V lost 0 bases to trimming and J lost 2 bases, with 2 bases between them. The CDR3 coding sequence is TGTGCCAGCTCACCACCTACCTACGAGCAGTACTTC. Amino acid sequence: CASSPPTYEQYF.

CDR3 in amino acids: CAISPGNSGNTDTQYF. CDR3 in DNA: TGTGCCATCAGCCCCGGAAATAGCGGGAATACAGATACGCAGTATTTT. This chain joins TRBV10-3 and TRBJ2-3, with TRBD2 identical over 8 bases. The J segment lost 3 bases and the V segment lost 6 bases, leaving 11 bases of the junction unmatched. The CDR3 is 16 amino acids. Germline CDR1 ENHRY, CDR2 SYGVKD.

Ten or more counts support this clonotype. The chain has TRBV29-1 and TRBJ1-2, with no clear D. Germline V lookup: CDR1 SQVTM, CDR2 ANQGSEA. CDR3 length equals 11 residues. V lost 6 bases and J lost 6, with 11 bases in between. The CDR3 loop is CSVRPPDGYTF. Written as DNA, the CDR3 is TGCAGCGTCCGCCCCCCCGATGGCTACACCTTC.

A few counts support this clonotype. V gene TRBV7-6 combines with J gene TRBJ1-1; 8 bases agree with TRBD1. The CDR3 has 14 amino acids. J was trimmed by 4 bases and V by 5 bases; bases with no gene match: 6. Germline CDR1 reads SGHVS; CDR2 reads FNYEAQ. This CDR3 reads CASSTGQGRTEAFF. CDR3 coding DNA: TGTGCCAGCAGCACCGGACAGGGACGCACTGAAGCTTTCTTT.

The CDR3 nucleotides are TGTGCCAGCAGCCACGACAGGTCCTACGAGCAGTACTTC. This translates into CASSHDRSYEQYF. J is TRBJ2-7 and V is TRBV3-1, with D maybe TRBD1 (6 bases). From germline, CDR1 is LGHDT and CDR2 YNNKEL (reference sequence). The CDR3 covers 13 residues. The V end was cut by 3 bases, the J end by 1 base, with 7 bases between.

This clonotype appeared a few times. The CDR3 sequence: CASSLGPSGYEQYF. The CDR3 region has the DNA TGTGCCAGCAGCTTGGGTCCTAGCGGCTACGAGCAGTACTTC. V is TRBV5-4 and J is TRBJ2-7; TRBD2 matches at 7 bases. The germline V gene encodes CDR1 SGHNT and CDR2 YYREEE (reference sequence). This CDR3 region has 14 residues. Germline trimming cut 0 bases from V and 3 bases from J; bases unmatched to any gene: 3. Full variable domain (rest looked up from reference TRBV5-4 and TRBJ2-7): ETGVTQSPTHLIKTRGQQVTLRCSSQSGHNTVSWYQQALGQGPQFIFQYYREEENGRGNFPPRFSGLQFPNYSSELNVNALELDDSALYLCASSLGPSGYEQYFGPGTRLTVT.

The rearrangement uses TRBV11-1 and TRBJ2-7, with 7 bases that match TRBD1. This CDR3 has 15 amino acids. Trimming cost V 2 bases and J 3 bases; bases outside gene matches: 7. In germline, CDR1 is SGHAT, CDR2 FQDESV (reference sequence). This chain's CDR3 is CASSLFRDRNYEQYF. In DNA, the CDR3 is TGTGCCAGCAGCTTATTCCGGGACAGAAACTACGAGCAGTACTTC. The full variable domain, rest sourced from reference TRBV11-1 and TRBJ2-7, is EAEVAQSPRYKITEKSQAVAFWCDPISGHATLYWYRQILGQGPELLVQFQDESVVDDSQLPKDRFSAERLKGVDSTLKIQPAELGDSAMYLCASSLFRDRNYEQYFGPGTRLTVT.

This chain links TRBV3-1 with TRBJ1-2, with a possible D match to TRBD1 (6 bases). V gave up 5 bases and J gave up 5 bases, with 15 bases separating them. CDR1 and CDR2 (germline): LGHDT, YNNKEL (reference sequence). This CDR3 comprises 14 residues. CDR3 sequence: CASSSSGGGYGYTF. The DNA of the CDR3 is TGTGCCAGCAGCAGCTCGGGGGGCGGGTATGGCTACACCTTC.

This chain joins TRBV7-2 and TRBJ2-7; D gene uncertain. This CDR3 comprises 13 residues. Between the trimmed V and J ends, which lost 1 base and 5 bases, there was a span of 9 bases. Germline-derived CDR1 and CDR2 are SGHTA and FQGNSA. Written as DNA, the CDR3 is TGTGCCAGCAGCTTAGTGGGTGGCCACGAGCAGTACTTC. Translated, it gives CASSLVGGHEQYF.

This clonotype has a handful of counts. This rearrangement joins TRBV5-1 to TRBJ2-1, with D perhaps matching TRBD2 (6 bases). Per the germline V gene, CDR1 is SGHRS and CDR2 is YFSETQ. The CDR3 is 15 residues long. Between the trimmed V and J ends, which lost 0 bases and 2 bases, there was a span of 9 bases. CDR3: CASSLEAGPYNEQFF. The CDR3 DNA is TGCGCCAGCAGCTTGGAGGCGGGGCCCTACAATGAGCAGTTCTTC.

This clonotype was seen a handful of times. The CDR3 bases are TGTGCCAGCAGTTCACGGACAGTGACAACTGGCTATGGCTACACCTTC. As protein: CASSSRTVTTGYGYTF. This chain uses TRBV6-5 with TRBJ1-2; D may be TRBD1 (6 bases). The CDR3 extends over 16 amino acids. V was clipped by 4 bases and J by 4 bases, with 19 bases between them. Germline-derived CDR1 and CDR2 are MNHEY and SVGAGI.

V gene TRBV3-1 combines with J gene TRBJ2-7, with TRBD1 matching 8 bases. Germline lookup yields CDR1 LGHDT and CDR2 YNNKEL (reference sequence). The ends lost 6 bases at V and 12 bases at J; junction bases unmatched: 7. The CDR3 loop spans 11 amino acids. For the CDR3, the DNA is TGTGCCAGCAGGGCCGGGACAGGCATGTACTTC. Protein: CASRAGTGMYF.

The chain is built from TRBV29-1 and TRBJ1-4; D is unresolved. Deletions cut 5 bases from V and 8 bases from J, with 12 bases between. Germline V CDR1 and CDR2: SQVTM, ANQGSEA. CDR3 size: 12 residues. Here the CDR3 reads CSVNTGGEKLFF. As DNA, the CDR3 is TGCAGCGTTAATACCGGCGGAGAAAAACTGTTTTTT.

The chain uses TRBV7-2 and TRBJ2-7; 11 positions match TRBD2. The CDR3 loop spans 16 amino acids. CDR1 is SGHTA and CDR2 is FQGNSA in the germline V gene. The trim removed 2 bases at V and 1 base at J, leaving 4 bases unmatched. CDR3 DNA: TGTGCCAGCAGCTTAAGGGGACTAGCGGTTTCCTACGAGCAGTACTTC. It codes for CASSLRGLAVSYEQYF.

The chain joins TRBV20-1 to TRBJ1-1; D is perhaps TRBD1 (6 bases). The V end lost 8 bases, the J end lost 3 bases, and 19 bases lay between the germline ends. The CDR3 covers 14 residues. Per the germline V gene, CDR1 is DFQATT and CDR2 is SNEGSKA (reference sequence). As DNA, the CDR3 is TGCAGTCCTTTCCAGGGGAGGTCAGACACTGAAGCTTTCTTT. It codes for CSPFQGRSDTEAFF.

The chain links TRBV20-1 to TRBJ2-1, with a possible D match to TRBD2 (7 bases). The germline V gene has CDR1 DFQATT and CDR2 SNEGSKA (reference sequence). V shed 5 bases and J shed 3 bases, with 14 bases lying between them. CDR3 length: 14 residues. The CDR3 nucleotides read TGCAGTGCTGGGGGGGGCATGGGCTACAATGAGCAGTTCTTC. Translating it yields CSAGGGMGYNEQFF.

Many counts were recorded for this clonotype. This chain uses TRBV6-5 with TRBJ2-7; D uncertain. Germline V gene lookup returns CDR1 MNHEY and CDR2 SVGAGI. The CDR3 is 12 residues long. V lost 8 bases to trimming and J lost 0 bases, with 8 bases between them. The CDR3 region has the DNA TGTGCCAGCTCGGAGAGCTCCTACGAGCAGTACTTC. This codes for CASSESSYEQYF.

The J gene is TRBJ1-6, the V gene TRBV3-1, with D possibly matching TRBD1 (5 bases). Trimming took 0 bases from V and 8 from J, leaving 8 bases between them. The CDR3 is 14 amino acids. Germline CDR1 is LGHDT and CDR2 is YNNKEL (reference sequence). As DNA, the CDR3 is TGTGCCAGCAGCCAAGATAGGGGTCATTCACCCCTCCACTTT. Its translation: CASSQDRGHSPLHF.